This T cell receptor (beta chain) was retrieved from a study of molecular identifiers for immune sequencing clone quantification. From germline, CDR1 is SQVTM and CDR2 ANQGSEA. The CDR3 loop spans 14 amino acids. With 4 bases removed from V and 2 bases from J, the gap between germline ends came to 12 bases. This clonotype was detected many times. For bulk TCR libraries, previously described methods and listed TCR primers were used. Using its own MiXCR run on the PCR reads, TCRdb lists one record per CDR3 protein. The sample holds over 550,000 distinct CDR3 sequences, 25% seen once. Sorted naive CD8 T cells were those defined as CD8+CD4-CCR7+CD45RA+.

The chain employs TRBV29-1 and TRBJ2-1; D might be TRBD1 or TRBD2, each matching 5 bases. The source material was naive CD8+ T cells from blood, with Jurkat cell RNA spiked in. Documented subset: FACS-sorted CD8+CD4-CCR7+CD45RA+ naive T cells. This receptor was taken from a human donor in good health. Some libraries in this study had Jurkat cell RNA spiked in. As DNA, the CDR3 is TGCAGCGTTGTGGGGACGGAGACCTACAATGAGCAGTTCTTC. Its protein is CSVVGTETYNEQFF.